These T cell receptor beta chains were read from a single sample in a study of blood T cells in healthy people across ages. TCRdb re-called the 5' RACE reads through MiXCR, storing one row per CDR3 protein. The sample yields 1.4 million or so distinct CDR3 sequences, 40% to 45% seen once. What was sequenced was blood. Every receptor here comes from a woman in her late teens or twenties in good health. CDR3s include the opening cysteine and the closing phenylalanine or tryptophan. D genes are given only for firm matches. Only part of the rows carry a size: once, few, many, or a class if the clone is expanded.

-,TRBJ1-2,-,TRBV28,CASHARQGQYYGYTF,TGTGCCAGCCACGCCCGGCAGGGACAATACTATGGCTACACCTTC
-,TRBJ2-7,-,TRBV20-1,CSASSGLSGVMSSYNEQYF,TGCAGTGCTAGTTCGGGACTGAGTGGGGTCATGAGCTCCTACAATGAGCAGTACTTC
-,TRBJ2-6,-,TRBV4-2,CASSQSSASGANVLTF,TGTGCCAGCAGCCAATCCTCTGCCTCTGGGGCCAACGTCCTGACTTTC
-,TRBJ1-5,-,TRBV13,CASSLAGASRNQPQHF,TGTGCCAGCAGCTTAGCCGGGGCTAGTCGCAATCAGCCCCAGCATTTT
-,TRBJ2-1,-,TRBV19,CASGDGYNEQFF,TGTGCCAGCGGGGACGGATACAATGAGCAGTTCTTC
-,TRBJ1-1,few,TRBV12-3/TRBV12-4,CASSPLGPGPNTEAFF,TGTGCCAGCAGTCCCCTGGGACCGGGACCGAACACTGAAGCTTTCTTT
TRBD1,TRBJ1-2,-,TRBV4-1,CASSQVYGQGDFNYGYTF,TGCGCCAGCAGCCAAGTATACGGACAGGGGGACTTTAACTATGGCTACACCTTC
TRBD2,TRBJ2-3,few,TRBV4-2,CASSQEGTSHATQYF,TGTGCCAGCAGCCAAGAGGGGACTAGCCATGCTACGCAGTATTTT
TRBD1,TRBJ1-1,-,TRBV15,CATSNRGRDTEAFF,TGTGCCACCAGCAACAGGGGGCGTGACACTGAAGCTTTCTTT
TRBD1,TRBJ1-1,-,TRBV6-2/TRBV6-3,CASMHLGQHTEAFF,TGTGCCAGCATGCACTTGGGACAGCACACTGAAGCTTTCTTT
-,TRBJ2-7,few,TRBV30,CAWSLSGGPFYEQYF,TGTGCCTGGAGTCTCTCCGGGGGACCGTTCTACGAGCAGTACTTC
-,TRBJ1-6,-,TRBV4-3,CASSQGTGGSYNSPLHF,TGCGCCAGCAGCCAAGGGACCGGGGGCTCCTATAATTCACCCCTCCACTTT
-,TRBJ2-1,few,TRBV14,CASREGVGSYNEQFF,TGTGCCAGCAGGGAAGGAGTCGGCTCCTACAATGAGCAGTTCTTC
TRBD1,TRBJ2-6,-,TRBV4-3,CASSPQGGQGANVLTF,TGCGCCAGCAGCCCCCAAGGGGGACAGGGGGCCAACGTCCTGACCTTC
TRBD2,TRBJ2-1,-,TRBV20-1,CSARPGLAGFGNEQFF,TGCAGTGCTAGACCCGGACTAGCGGGCTTTGGGAATGAGCAGTTCTTC
TRBD1,TRBJ2-5,-,TRBV7-9,CASSNGTGSQETQYF,TGTGCCAGCAGCAACGGGACAGGGTCGCAAGAGACCCAGTACTTC
-,TRBJ1-1,many,TRBV29-1,CSVDGGNTEAFF,TGCAGCGTTGACGGAGGGAACACTGAAGCTTTCTTT
-,TRBJ1-2,-,TRBV4-3,CASGQGILGGYGYTF,TGCGCCAGCGGCCAAGGGATTCTAGGGGGATATGGCTACACCTTC
-,TRBJ1-2,-,TRBV7-9,CASSAGGAGPIYGYTF,TGTGCCAGCAGCGCGGGTGGAGCGGGTCCCATCTATGGCTACACCTTC
TRBD1,TRBJ2-2,-,TRBV6-9,CASRSGTENTGELFF,TGTGCCAGCAGATCCGGGACAGAGAACACCGGGGAGCTGTTTTTT
TRBD2,TRBJ2-7,-,TRBV7-9,CASSSPLSGSIDEQYF,TGTGCCAGCAGCTCCCCGCTTAGCGGGAGTATCGACGAGCAGTACTTC
-,TRBJ2-1,many,TRBV4-3,CASSQDANGASGSYNEQFF,TGCGCCAGCAGCCAAGATGCCAACGGGGCGTCGGGCTCCTACAATGAGCAGTTCTTC